This T cell receptor beta chain was sequenced during a study of multiple sclerosis patients with progressive multifocal leukoencephalopathy. J gave up 3 bases and V 3 bases, and 10 bases lay outside the gene matches. Germline CDR1 reads SGHDT; CDR2 reads YYEEEE. The CDR3 has 18 residues. Time point in this sample: before natalizumab initiation. Libraries were prepared by immunoSEQ multiplex PCR; TCRdb keeps only in-frame clonotypes and omits some of them. The sample lists fewer than 35,000 clones; around 93% were seen once. The gene calls are TRBV5-6 and TRBJ2-2; 11 nucleotides line up with TRBD1. This TCR was recovered from a man younger than 45 with multiple sclerosis. The sample consisted of PBMCs. The DNA of the CDR3 is TGTGCCAGCAGCTCGGCGGACAGGGGGCTGGTGTACACCGGGGAGCTGTTTTTT. Protein sequence: CASSSADRGLVYTGELFF.